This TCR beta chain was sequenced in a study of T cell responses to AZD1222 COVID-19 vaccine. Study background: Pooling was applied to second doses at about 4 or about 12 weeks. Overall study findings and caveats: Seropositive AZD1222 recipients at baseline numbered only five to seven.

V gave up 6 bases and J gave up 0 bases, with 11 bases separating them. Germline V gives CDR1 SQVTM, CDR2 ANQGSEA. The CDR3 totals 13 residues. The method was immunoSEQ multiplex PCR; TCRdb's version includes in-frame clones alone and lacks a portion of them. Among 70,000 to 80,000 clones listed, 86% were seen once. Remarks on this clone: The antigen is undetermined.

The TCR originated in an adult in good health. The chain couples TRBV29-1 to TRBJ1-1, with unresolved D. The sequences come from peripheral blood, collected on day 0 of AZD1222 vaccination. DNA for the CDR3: TGCAGCGTCACAGCTCTCATGAACACTGAAGCTTTCTTT. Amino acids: CSVTALMNTEAFF.